This section outlines one T cell receptor beta chain sequence together with its context. At one end, the junction sequence differs from germline, possibly due to a read error. The data belong to a study of CD8 T cells in ankylosing spondylitis. In making TCR beta libraries, quantitative 5'-RACE with molecular barcodes was used. TCRdb passed the 5' RACE reads through MiXCR, listing each CDR3 protein once. The table lists approximately 300,000 distinct CDR3 sequences, around 21% of them singletons, with approximately 3.7% in the top ten. The CDR3 totals 10 residues. Per germline, CDR1 MNHNS and CDR2 SASEGT.

The sequence derives from a female donor with ankylosing spondylitis or in good health (not recorded which). Sequencing was carried out using blood, either unsorted or a sorted T cell fraction (not recorded which). The chain is built from TRBV6-1 and TRBJ1-1; weak D call: TRBD1 (6 bases). CDR3: CASSEEGVGF. DNA of the CDR3: TGTGCCAGCAGTGAAGAGGGGGTGGGGTTT.